This T cell receptor beta chain was observed in a study of neurological immune-mediated disorders. This CDR3 contains 15 residues. Trimming took 7 bases from V and 5 from J, leaving 23 bases between them. The germline V gene has CDR1 DFQATT and CDR2 SNEGSKA (reference sequence). The authors produced cDNA by 5'RACE using 10-nucleotide random UMIs. In TCRdb, the 5' RACE reads were re-called with MiXCR into one record per CDR3 protein. The sample has over 50,000 distinct CDR3 sequences, approximately 5.3% seen once. This clonotype was counted at least ten times. The antigen is unknown. Findings and limits, study-wide: The greatest TCR clonal expansion appeared in HTLV-1-associated myelopathy and the smallest, falling below healthy controls, in multiple sclerosis.

Source material: PBMCs. The receptor was isolated from a human donor with multiple sclerosis. The donor label of this sample is uncertain. V is TRBV20-1 and J is TRBJ2-5; no definite D call. CDR3 protein: CSVWPPGNLGETQYF. The CDR3 DNA is TGCAGTGTTTGGCCCCCTGGTAATCTCGGGGAGACCCAGTACTTC.